The clone carrying this TCR beta chain was seen only once. The germline gives CDR1 SGHNT, CDR2 YYREEE (reference sequence). Trimming pared 3 bases from V and 2 bases from J, leaving 18 bases between. The CDR3 loop spans 16 amino acids. In the source study's methods: Reference gene primer amplification gave estimated nucleated cell counts. Only in-frame clones appear in the TCRdb table, and some are missing; sequencing was by immunoSEQ multiplex PCR. V and J calls plus clone size are reproduced from that table; the DNA served to infer D and trimming. This table holds just over 350,000 clones, around nine tenths found once. The data derive from a study of blood T cell repertoires in COVID-19.

The specimen sequenced was peripheral blood. This receptor was taken from a woman aged 55-70 years with COVID-19, enrolled during active disease. This rearrangement joins TRBV5-4 to TRBJ2-7, with D maybe TRBD2 (6 bases). The CDR3 reads CASSWEASAMTYEQYF. As DNA, the CDR3 is TGTGCCAGCAGCTGGGAAGCTAGCGCCATGACCTACGAGCAGTACTTC.